This entry features one T cell receptor (beta chain) sequence. This clone turned up a few times. Its antigen remains undetermined. Read sequence stops 3 residues before the CDR3 end, and the germline J gene provides the missing end. For sequencing, equivalent amounts of genomic DNA were input from CVID and control samples. For every sample, a 60 bp segment covering the rearranged TCRbeta CDR3 region was amplified and then sequenced. The immunoSEQ assay, a bias-corrected multiplex PCR combined with high-throughput sequencing, was used to amplify TCRbeta. Under the source paper's analysis protocol: Every unique nucleotide sequence counted as a clone and was annotated with V, D and J genes, copy number and frequency. Sequences were labeled productive if in frame, and non-productive if out of frame or containing stop codons. Clonality was calculated from Shannon's entropy as previously described. Mean CDR3 Kyte-Doolittle hydropathy was derived from the predicted amino acid sequences of productive clones. Hierarchical clustering of scaled V gene usage was performed with the R hclust function using Manhattan distance and complete linkage. Sharing of clones by CDR3 amino acid sequence was evaluated through resampling of 12 repertoires per group over 100 rounds. The repertoires were searched for around 65 published EBV-specific and around 240 published CMV-specific TCRbeta sequences. Analysis left out a couple of CVID samples that produced under 10,000 sequences, so 45 or so CVID repertoires remained. Here the immuneACCESS table is served through TCRdb, limited to in-frame sequences with V and J called. Missing clones are a known gap in these copies; in checked studies unresolved V genes cover under half, and the rest lacks a known reason. That table supplies the V and J calls and clone size; D and trimming were determined from the DNA. With about 34,000 clones recorded, this sample contains no clone counted only once. Around 27% of the sample belongs to the ten largest clones.

Standard criteria, namely reduction of serum IgG, IgA and/or IgM below the normal range together with specific antibody deficiency, were applied for the diagnosis of CVID. There were about 42 subjects in the CVID group (around 15 female and approximately 30 male), ranging in age from 9 to 64 years, with a mean age of 40. Most of the CVID patients and most of the healthy controls were of Caucasian heritage. At the time of study participation, every CVID subject had been on replacement immunoglobulin therapy for at least one year. At blood collection, none of the CVID subjects was ill or on immunomodulatory or immunosuppressive medication. Heparinized peripheral whole blood samples of roughly 5 to 8 ml were obtained from each donor. TCRbeta CDR3 repertoires were sequenced from genomic DNA of adults with common variable immune deficiency (CVID) and healthy adult controls. To isolate peripheral blood mononuclear cells, diluted blood was subjected to density centrifugation over Hypaque 1077 or Ficoll-Paque. Genomic DNA was extracted from unsorted mononuclear cells by Qiagen column purification or by a centrifugation-based method.

The sample comes from a study of T cell clonality in common variable immunodeficiency (dated by TCRdb to about 2015). There are 16 amino acids in the CDR3, from cysteine to phenylalanine inclusive. Sequencing covers 39 bases of the CDR3, shown here with the frame starting at base 1. The V and J ends are trimmed by 2 bases and 2 bases, leaving 13 bases between them. CDR1 and CDR2 are drawn from the germline V gene (reference sequence): PRHDT, FYEKMQ. Results the study describes overall, beyond this receptor: Healthy controls shared more TCRbeta clones with each other than CVID subjects shared among themselves (p < 0.0001). TCRbeta clonality was higher in CVID subjects than in healthy controls (t-test p = 0.018), and the increase was most characteristic of about a third of subjects. Even though DNA input was equal, the average per sample came to some 90,000 unique sequences for controls compared with approximately 30,000 for CVID samples. Correlations between repertoire features and clinical complications were limited by patient heterogeneity within the CVID cohort. Fewer deletions and N-nucleotide insertions were reportedly observed in CVID TCRbeta sequences, and highly modified clones with 13 or more V deletions were reportedly absent from CVID TCRbeta sequences. According to the authors, figuring out what caused the increased clonality in CVID would require sequencing the repertoires of T cell subpopulations.

The rearranged segments are TRBV13 and TRBJ2-1; the D region possibly corresponds to TRBD2 (6 bases align). This TCR was sampled from a human donor with common variable immunodeficiency. What was sequenced was peripheral blood mononuclear cells. The CDR3 region has the sequence CASSLKERAAYNEQFF. CDR3 DNA, as far as it was read: TGTGCCAGCAGCTTAAAGGAGCGGGCCGCCTACAATGAG.